This T cell receptor beta chain was sequenced in a study of metastatic and nonmetastatic thyroid tumors. Study-wide context: Repertoire comparisons spanned blood and tumor or nodule tissue from malignant and benign thyroid patients.

The CDR3 runs 14 residues. Per the germline V gene, CDR1 is SGHAT and CDR2 is FQNNGV. The germline V and J ends were trimmed by 3 bases and 0 bases, with 5 bases remaining between them. This clone was detected many times. In the study's own analysis: What underpinned the distant-metastasis classifier for papillary thyroid cancer was the set of CDR3 differences across clinicopathological groups. TCRdb re-called clones via MiXCR from the PCR reads. The V and J calls reflect TCRdb's pipeline rather than the authors' work. The top ten hold roughly 3.7% of the sample, which has about 53,000 clones, about 20% seen once. Patients underwent thyroid surgery, and none had received any treatment before it.

The gene calls are TRBV11-2 and TRBJ1-4; D is unclear. Sequencing input: blood. The TCR comes from a female donor with papillary thyroid cancer or a benign thyroid nodule (not recorded which). Some clones in this sample may be carry-over from other donors' samples. This CDR3 is CASSFSPTNEKLFF. The CDR3 nucleotides read TGTGCCAGCAGCTTCAGTCCAACTAATGAAAAACTGTTTTTT.